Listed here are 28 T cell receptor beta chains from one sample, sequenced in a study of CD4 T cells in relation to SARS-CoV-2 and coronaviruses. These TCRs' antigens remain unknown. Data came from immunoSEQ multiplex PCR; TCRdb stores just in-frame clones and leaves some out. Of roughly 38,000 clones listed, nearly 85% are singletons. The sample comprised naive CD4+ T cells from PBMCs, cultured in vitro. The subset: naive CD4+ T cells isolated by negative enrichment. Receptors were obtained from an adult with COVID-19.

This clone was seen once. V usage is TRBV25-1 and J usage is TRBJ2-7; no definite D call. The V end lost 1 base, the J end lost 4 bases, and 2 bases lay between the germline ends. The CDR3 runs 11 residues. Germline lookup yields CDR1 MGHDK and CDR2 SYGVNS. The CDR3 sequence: CASSEFYEQYF. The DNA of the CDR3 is TGTGCCAGCAGTGAATTTTACGAGCAGTACTTC.

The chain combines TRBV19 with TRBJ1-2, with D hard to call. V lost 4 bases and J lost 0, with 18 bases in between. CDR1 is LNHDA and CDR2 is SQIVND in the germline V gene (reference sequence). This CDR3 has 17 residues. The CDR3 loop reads CASSRQDSDGTNYGYTF. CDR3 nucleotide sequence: TGTGCCAGTAGTAGGCAAGATTCAGACGGAACTAACTATGGCTACACCTTC.

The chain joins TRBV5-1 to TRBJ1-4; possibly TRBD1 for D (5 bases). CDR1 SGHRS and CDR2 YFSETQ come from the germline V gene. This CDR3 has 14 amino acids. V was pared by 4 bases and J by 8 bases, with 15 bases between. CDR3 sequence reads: CASSERDRREKLFF. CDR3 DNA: TGCGCCAGCAGCGAAAGGGACCGGCGGGAAAAACTGTTTTTT. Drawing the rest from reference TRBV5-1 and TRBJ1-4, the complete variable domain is KAGVTQTPRYLIKTRGQQVTLSCSPISGHRSVSWYQQTPGQGLQFLFEYFSETQRNKGNFPGRFSGRQFSNSRSEMNVSTLELGDSALYLCASSERDRREKLFFGSGTQLSVL.

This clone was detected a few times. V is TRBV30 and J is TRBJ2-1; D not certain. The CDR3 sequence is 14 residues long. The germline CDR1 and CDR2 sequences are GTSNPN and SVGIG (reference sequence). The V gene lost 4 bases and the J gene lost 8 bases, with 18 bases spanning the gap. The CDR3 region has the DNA TGTGCCTGGAAATCTCGCCACCTCTGGGATGAGCAGTTCTTC. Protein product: CAWKSRHLWDEQFF.

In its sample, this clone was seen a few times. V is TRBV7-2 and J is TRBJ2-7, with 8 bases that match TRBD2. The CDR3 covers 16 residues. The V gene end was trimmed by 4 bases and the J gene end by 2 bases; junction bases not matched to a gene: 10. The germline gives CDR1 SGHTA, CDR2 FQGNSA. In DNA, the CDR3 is TGTGCCAGCAGCTCAGCCATGACTAGCGTAGCCTACGAGCAGTACTTC. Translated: CASSSAMTSVAYEQYF.

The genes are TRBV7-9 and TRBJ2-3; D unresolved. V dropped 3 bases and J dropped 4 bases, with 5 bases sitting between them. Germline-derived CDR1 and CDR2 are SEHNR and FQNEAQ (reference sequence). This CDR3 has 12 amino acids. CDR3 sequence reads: CASSLVADTQYF. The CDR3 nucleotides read TGTGCCAGCAGCTTGGTAGCAGATACGCAGTATTTT.

The CDR3 nucleotides read TGTGCCACAAGCGAGATAGCGGGAGATTACGAGCAGTACTTC. As protein: CATSEIAGDYEQYF. The chain is built from TRBV10-3 and TRBJ2-7, with 9 nucleotides matching TRBD2. J was trimmed by 4 bases and V by 10 bases; bases with no gene match: 11. This CDR3 is built from 14 residues. From germline, CDR1 is ENHRY and CDR2 SYGVKD.

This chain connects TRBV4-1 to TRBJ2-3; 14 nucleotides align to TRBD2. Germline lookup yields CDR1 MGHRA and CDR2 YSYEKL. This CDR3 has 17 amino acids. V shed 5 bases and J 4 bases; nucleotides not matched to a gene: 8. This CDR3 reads CASSERMGLAGADTQYF. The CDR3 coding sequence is TGCGCCAGCAGCGAAAGAATGGGACTAGCGGGAGCAGATACGCAGTATTTT.

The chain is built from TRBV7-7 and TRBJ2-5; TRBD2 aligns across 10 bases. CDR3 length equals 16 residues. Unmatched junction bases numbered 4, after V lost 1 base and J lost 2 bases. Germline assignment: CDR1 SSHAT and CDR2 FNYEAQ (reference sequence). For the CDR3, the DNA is TGTGCCAGCAGCTTAGTTCCTAGCGGGGGACAAGAGACCCAGTACTTC. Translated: CASSLVPSGGQETQYF.

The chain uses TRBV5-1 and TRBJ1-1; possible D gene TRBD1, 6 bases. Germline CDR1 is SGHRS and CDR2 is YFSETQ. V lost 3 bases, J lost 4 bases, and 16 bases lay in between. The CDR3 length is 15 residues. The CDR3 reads CASSSQGPAGTEAFF. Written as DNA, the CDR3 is TGCGCCAGCAGCTCCCAGGGGCCTGCCGGCACTGAAGCTTTCTTT.

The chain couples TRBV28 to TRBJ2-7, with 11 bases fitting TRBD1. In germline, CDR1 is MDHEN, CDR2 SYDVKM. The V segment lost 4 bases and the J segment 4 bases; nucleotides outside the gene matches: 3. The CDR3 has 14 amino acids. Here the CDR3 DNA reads TGTGCCAGCAGTTCAGGGACAGGGGGATACGAGCAGTACTTC. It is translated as CASSSGTGGYEQYF.

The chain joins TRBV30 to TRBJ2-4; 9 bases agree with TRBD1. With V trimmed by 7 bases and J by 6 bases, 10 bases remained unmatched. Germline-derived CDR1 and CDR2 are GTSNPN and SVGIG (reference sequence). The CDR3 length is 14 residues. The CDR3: CAFPGQGPINIQYF. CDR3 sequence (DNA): TGTGCCTTCCCGGGACAGGGCCCTATAAACATTCAGTACTTC.

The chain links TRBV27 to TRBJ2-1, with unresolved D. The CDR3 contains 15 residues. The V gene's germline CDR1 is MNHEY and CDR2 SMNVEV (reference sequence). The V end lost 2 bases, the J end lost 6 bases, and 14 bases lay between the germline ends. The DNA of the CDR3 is TGTGCCAGCAGTTTAAATAGCTTTCTCGGCAATGAGCAGTTCTTC. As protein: CASSLNSFLGNEQFF.

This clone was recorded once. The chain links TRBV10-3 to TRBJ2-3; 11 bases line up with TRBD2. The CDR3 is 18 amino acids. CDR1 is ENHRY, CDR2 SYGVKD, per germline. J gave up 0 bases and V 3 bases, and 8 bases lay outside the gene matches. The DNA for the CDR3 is TGTGCCATCAGTGATAGACTAGCGGGGACTTATAGCACAGATACGCAGTATTTT. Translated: CAISDRLAGTYSTDTQYF.

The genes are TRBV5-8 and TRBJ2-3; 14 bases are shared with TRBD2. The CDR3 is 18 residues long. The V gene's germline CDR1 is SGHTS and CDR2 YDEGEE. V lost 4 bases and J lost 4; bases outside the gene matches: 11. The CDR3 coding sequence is TGTGCCAGCAGCATGGGCGGAGGACTAGCGGGAGGAGCAGATACGCAGTATTTT. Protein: CASSMGGGLAGGADTQYF.

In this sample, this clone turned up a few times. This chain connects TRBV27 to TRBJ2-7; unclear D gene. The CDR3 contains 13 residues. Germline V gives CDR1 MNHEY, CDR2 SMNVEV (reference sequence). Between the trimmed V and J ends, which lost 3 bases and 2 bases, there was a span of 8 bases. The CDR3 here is CASSFGTAYEQYF. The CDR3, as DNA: TGTGCCAGCAGTTTCGGAACCGCCTACGAGCAGTACTTC.

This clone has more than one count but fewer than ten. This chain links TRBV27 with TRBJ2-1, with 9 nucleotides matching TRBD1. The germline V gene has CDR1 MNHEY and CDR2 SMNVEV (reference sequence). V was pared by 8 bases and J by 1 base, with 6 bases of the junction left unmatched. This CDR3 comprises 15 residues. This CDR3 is CASRWGQGSYNEQFF. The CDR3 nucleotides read TGTGCCAGCCGCTGGGGACAGGGTTCCTACAATGAGCAGTTCTTC.

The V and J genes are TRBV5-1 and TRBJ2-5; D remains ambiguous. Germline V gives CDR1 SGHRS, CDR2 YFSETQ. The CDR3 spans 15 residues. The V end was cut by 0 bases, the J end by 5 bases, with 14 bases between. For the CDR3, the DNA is TGCGCCAGCAGCTTGGTTGCGGATAGGTTGGAGACCCAGTACTTC. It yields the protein CASSLVADRLETQYF.

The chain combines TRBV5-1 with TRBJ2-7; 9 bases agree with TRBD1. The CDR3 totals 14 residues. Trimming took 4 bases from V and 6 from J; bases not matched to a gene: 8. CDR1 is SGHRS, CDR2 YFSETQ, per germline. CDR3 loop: CASSQYMTGGEQYF. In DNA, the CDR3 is TGCGCCAGCAGCCAGTACATGACAGGGGGCGAGCAGTACTTC.

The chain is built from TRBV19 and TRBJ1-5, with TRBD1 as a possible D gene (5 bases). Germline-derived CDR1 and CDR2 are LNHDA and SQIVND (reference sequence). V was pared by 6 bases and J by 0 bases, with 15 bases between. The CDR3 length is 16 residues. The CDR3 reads CASRLRVGYSNQPQHF. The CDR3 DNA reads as TGTGCCAGTAGACTCAGGGTGGGGTATAGCAATCAGCCCCAGCATTTT. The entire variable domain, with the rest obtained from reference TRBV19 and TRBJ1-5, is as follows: DGGITQSPKYLFRKEGQNVTLSCEQNLNHDAMYWYRQDPGQGLRLIYYSQIVNDFQKGDIAEGYSVSREKKESFPLTVTSAQKNPTAFYLCASRLRVGYSNQPQHFGDGTRLSIL.

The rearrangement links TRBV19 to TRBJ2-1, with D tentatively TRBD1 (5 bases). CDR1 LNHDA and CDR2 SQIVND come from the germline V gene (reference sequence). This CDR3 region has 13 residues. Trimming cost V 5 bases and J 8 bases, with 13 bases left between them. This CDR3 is CASSASRGDEQFF. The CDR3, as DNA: TGTGCCAGTAGTGCCTCTAGGGGCGATGAGCAGTTCTTC.

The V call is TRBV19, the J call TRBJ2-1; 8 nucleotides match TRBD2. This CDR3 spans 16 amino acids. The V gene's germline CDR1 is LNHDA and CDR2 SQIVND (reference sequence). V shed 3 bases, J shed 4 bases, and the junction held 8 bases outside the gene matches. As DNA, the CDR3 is TGTGCCAGTAGTATTTTGGCTAGCGGGCCATACAATGAGCAGTTCTTC. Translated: CASSILASGPYNEQFF.

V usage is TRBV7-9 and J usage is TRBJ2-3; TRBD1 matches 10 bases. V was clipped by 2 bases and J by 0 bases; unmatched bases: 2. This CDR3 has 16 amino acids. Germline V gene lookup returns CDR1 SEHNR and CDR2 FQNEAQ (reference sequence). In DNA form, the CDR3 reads TGTGCCAGCAGCTTATTGGACAGGGGGAGCACAGATACGCAGTATTTT. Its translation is CASSLLDRGSTDTQYF.

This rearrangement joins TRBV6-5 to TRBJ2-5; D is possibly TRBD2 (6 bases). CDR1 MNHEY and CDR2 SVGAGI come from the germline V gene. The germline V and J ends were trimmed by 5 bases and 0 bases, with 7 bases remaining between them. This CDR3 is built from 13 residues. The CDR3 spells CASSQRDQETQYF. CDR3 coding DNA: TGTGCCAGCAGTCAGCGGGACCAAGAGACCCAGTACTTC.

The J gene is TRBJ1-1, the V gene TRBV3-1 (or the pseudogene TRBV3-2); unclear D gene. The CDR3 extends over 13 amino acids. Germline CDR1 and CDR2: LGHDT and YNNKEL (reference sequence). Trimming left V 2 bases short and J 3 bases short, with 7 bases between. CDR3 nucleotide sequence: TGTGCCAGCAGCCAACTACGGGACACTGAAGCTTTCTTT. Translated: CASSQLRDTEAFF.

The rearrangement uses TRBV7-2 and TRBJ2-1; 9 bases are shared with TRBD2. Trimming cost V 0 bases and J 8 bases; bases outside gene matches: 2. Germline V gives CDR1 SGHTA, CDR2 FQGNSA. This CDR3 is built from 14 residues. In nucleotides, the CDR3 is TGTGCCAGCAGCTTAGCGTGGACTAGCGATGAGCAGTTCTTC. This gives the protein CASSLAWTSDEQFF.

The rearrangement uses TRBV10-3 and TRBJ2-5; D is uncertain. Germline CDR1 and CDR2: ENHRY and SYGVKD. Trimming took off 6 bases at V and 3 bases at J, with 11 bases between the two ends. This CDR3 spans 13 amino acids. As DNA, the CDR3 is TGTGCCATCAGCGAACCGAGTAAAGAGACCCAGTACTTC. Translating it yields CAISEPSKETQYF.

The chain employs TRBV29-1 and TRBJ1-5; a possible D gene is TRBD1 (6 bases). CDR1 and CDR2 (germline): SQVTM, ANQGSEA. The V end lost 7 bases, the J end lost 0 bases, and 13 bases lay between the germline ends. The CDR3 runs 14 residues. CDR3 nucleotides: TGCAGCGCTTCAGGGACAAATAGCAATCAGCCCCAGCATTTT. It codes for CSASGTNSNQPQHF.